This is a list of T cell receptor beta chains from one sample in a study of blood T cell repertoires in COVID-19. Sequencing used immunoSEQ multiplex PCR; TCRdb keeps in-frame clones, though not all of them. The repertoire includes some 230,000 clones, approximately 78% of them detected once, and 8% to 9% sits in the top ten. The material sequenced was peripheral blood. Every receptor here comes from a woman older than 75 with COVID-19, enrolled during active disease. The conserved cysteine and the conserved F or W are not part of the CDR3 here. Each record gives: clone size, J gene, V gene, CDR3 protein. Rows give clone size only sometimes, using once, few, many, or a class for an expanded clone.

>.|TRBJ1-4|TRBV5-6
ASSLGRNEKLF
>.|TRBJ1-2|TRBV5-8
ASSSGHLFYGYT
>.|TRBJ1-2|TRBV27
ASSLSSAGWAYT
>.|TRBJ2-7|TRBV28
ASRQVSSYEQY
>.|TRBJ1-1|TRBV7-9
ASSLGWGVDTEAF
>.|TRBJ1-1|TRBV15
ATSTPGQGGTEAF
>once|TRBJ2-1|TRBV4-3
ASSHLPGQGKNEQF
>.|TRBJ1-2|TRBV7-3
ASSPGTANYGYT
>.|TRBJ1-1|TRBV9
ASSVGGTEAF
>many|TRBJ1-4|TRBV28
ASRDGGSALEKLF
>.|TRBJ1-2|TRBV18
ASSSTGLYGYT
>few|TRBJ1-3|TRBV11-2
ASSQSWGDTIY
>.|TRBJ2-1|TRBV29-1
SVSSYNEQF
>.|TRBJ2-7|TRBV28
ASSHLRKTGSLYEQY
>.|TRBJ2-3|TRBV12-5
ASGLAHDGGSTDTQY
>few|TRBJ1-2|TRBV21-1
ASSKFDDRVPYGYT
>.|TRBJ1-4|TRBV7-9
ASSLGRGREKLF
>.|TRBJ1-2|TRBV4-1
ASSRVGGNYGYT
>.|TRBJ1-5|TRBV19
ASSGLWNQPQH
>.|TRBJ2-7|TRBV7-2
ASSPSQVLHYEQY
>.|TRBJ2-1|TRBV30
AWRIAGGSYNEQF
>.|TRBJ1-3|TRBV29-1
SVRESGNTIY
>.|TRBJ2-3|TRBV6-6
ASSPLASSGRFGTDTQY
>once|TRBJ2-3|TRBV18
ASSQPGLAVWGASDTQY
>few|TRBJ2-5|TRBV7-2
ASSFSSARAGGHETQY
>.|TRBJ1-1|TRBV7-9
ASSLAGQGTAGAF
>once|TRBJ2-3|TRBV3-1/TRBV3-2
ASSQWAYTDTQY
>.|TRBJ2-7|TRBV5-4
ASSAGLAGAYEQY
>.|TRBJ1-1|TRBV19
ASSIVLATEAF
>.|TRBJ1-3|TRBV7-2
ASSSLSGNTIY
>.|TRBJ2-1|TRBV7-6
ASSPRTSGYYNEQF
>.|TRBJ1-2|TRBV18
ASSPGQGALDGYT
>.|TRBJ1-5|TRBV30
AWRAHSNQPQH
>.|TRBJ2-1|TRBV10-3
AISEQGGPLNEQF
>.|TRBJ1-3|TRBV15
ATSPFPGLAGNTIY
>.|TRBJ2-1|TRBV20-1
SAAGNEQF
>.|TRBJ1-2|TRBV28
ASSLQGNYGYT
>.|TRBJ2-7|TRBV4-2
ASSQSRLAGQYEQY
>few|TRBJ2-7|TRBV19
ASSAGTGAYEQY
>.|TRBJ2-3|TRBV6-5
ASKTRSIDTQY
>few|TRBJ1-2|TRBV7-2
ASSFWAGDYGYT
>.|TRBJ2-7|TRBV2
ASRDSGRDEQY
>.|TRBJ1-1|TRBV5-4
ASSLYLGQNSVAF
>.|TRBJ1-1|TRBV20-1
SASSGQGVGEAF
>.|TRBJ1-2|TRBV3-1/TRBV3-2
ASSRGTGSAYGYT
>once|TRBJ2-3|TRBV7-2
ASSLGAGTDTQY
>few|TRBJ2-3|TRBV11-2
ASSLDRSSTDTQY
>.|TRBJ1-5|TRBV19
ASSIEVRRDQPQH
>.|TRBJ2-7|TRBV5-4
ASSTGSNPYEQY
>.|TRBJ2-7|TRBV27
ASSSWDSTHYEQY
>.|TRBJ2-7|TRBV28
ASSLNYEQY
>.|TRBJ1-1|TRBV2
ASARGSLDTEAF
>.|TRBJ1-5|TRBV12-3/TRBV12-4
ASSFAPLQPQH
>once|TRBJ1-5|TRBV19
ASRRTGVGQPQH
>once|TRBJ1-5|TRBV7-8
ASSPRDNNQPQH
>.|TRBJ2-7|TRBV29-1
SVGQASYEQY
>.|TRBJ2-5|TRBV18
ASSPPLQETQY
>.|TRBJ1-3|TRBV10-3
AISFSTGGSGNTIY